This record looks at one TCR beta chain sequence and its context. CDR1 LNHDA and CDR2 SQIVND come from the germline V gene (reference sequence). Trimming took 7 bases from V and 1 from J; bases not matched to a gene: 12. This CDR3 region has 16 residues. Using immunoSEQ multiplex PCR, the repertoire was profiled, and TCRdb retains in-frame clones only, with some absent. Of 250,000 or so clones listed, around 90% were seen once; the top ten hold roughly 2.8%. The record originates from a study of blood T cell repertoires in COVID-19. The overall study: Specimens from acute and convalescent COVID-19 originated in the United States, Italy and Spain.

The sequencing sample was made of PBMCs or T cells enriched from blood (not recorded which). The sequence was obtained from a man between 40 and 49 years old who had been exposed to COVID-19. The chain employs TRBV19 and TRBJ1-1; TRBD1 agrees at 7 bases. The CDR3 loop reads CASNERQGWGNTEAFF. The CDR3 DNA follows: TGTGCCAGTAACGAGAGACAGGGTTGGGGGAACACTGAAGCTTTCTTT.